This T cell receptor beta chain was profiled in a study of blood T cell repertoires in COVID-19. The overall study: Sites across the United States, Italy and Spain contributed samples from acute and convalescent COVID-19. PBMCs, B-cell-depleted T cells, or T cells were the source of the cDNA or gDNA that made up the material.

Patients at the Seattle site were enrolled during active infection and followed longitudinally. In the original analysis: Amplification with reference gene primers provided the estimates of nucleated cell counts. Here immunoSEQ multiplex PCR was the method, and the copy in TCRdb shows in-frame clones only, minus some. That table supplies the V and J calls and clone size; D and trimming were determined from the DNA. The table has 200,000 to 250,000 clones, 75% to 85% seen once; the top ten hold 7.5%. Germline V gene lookup returns CDR1 SGHNT and CDR2 YYREEE (reference sequence). This CDR3 spans 15 amino acids. V lost 2 bases, J lost 7 bases, and 7 bases stayed unmatched.

This clonotype was sampled from a woman older than 75 with COVID-19, enrolled during active disease. V usage is TRBV5-4 and J usage is TRBJ2-1, with 9 bases identical to TRBD2. Sequencing was carried out using peripheral blood. The CDR3 loop reads CASSLRLAVGNEQFF. CDR3 DNA: TGTGCCAGCAGCTTAAGACTAGCGGTGGGGAATGAGCAGTTCTTC.